Listed here are 3 T cell receptor beta chains from one sample, sequenced in a study of vaccination effects on CD4 cells after COVID-19. Culturing for roughly 10 days preceded CD4+ T cell isolation. These receptors have no known antigen. Method: immunoSEQ multiplex PCR; TCRdb's copy keeps in-frame clones and lacks some. This table holds under 50,000 clones, approximately 80% found once. This material consisted of CD4+ T cells from PBMCs cultured without peptide, taken before COVID-19 vaccination. All receptors derive from a human donor who had a prior SARS-CoV-2 infection.

This clone has a single count. This chain links TRBV2 with TRBJ1-5; D not certain. V was cut by 8 bases and J by 4 bases, with 9 bases left in between. Germline CDR1 is SNHLY and CDR2 is FYNNEI. The CDR3 consists of 12 residues. In DNA form, the CDR3 reads TGTGCCAGCGGGTCCGGGAATCAGCCCCAGCATTTT. This encodes CASGSGNQPQHF.

This clone was picked up a small number of times. V and J are TRBV3-1 (or the pseudogene TRBV3-2) and TRBJ2-1; TRBD2 agrees at 14 bases. The CDR3 is made up of 18 amino acids. Losses at the gene ends were 6 bases for V and 2 bases for J; bases not matched to a gene: 9. Germline CDR1 reads LGHDT; CDR2 reads YNNKEL (reference sequence). In nucleotides, the CDR3 is TGTGCCAGCAGAGGACGGACTAGCGGGGGGCTGACCTACAATGAGCAGTTCTTC. Amino acids: CASRGRTSGGLTYNEQFF.

This chain uses TRBV21-1 with TRBJ2-7; TRBD1 is the table's D call, not checked against the DNA. TRBV21-1 represents a pseudogene. The CDR3 consists of 16 residues. The CDR3 spells CASSKGGGQGVYEQYF. The CDR3 nucleotides read TGTGCCAGCAGCAAAGGCGGGGGACAGGGGGTTTACGAGCAGTACTTC.